Ten or more counts support the clone carrying this T cell receptor beta chain. Antigen: not known. Template material for amplifying TCR beta CDR3 regions consisted of RNA transcripts. A set of HTBI primers served as the primers for a first-round RT-PCR of the TCR CDR3. Each CDR3 protein gets one entry after TCRdb re-called the multiplex PCR reads with MiXCR. In the table there are roughly 840,000 distinct CDR3 sequences, approximately 40% of which are singletons. This specimen belongs to a study of T cells in Graves' hyperthyroidism and ophthalmopathy. General study findings and limits: Ophthalmopathy could be told apart from stable hyperthyroidism with a 13 V-J model. Researchers found most expanded thyroid clonotypes above 0.001 in blood as well.

Fresh peripheral blood, around 9.2 ml of it, supplied the PBMCs. This CDR3 has 13 amino acids. Germline V gives CDR1 SQVTM, CDR2 ANQGSEA. V gave up 7 bases and J gave up 3 bases; unmatched junction bases: 7. The clonotype was recovered from a man between 18 and 29 years old with Graves' hyperthyroidism. The rearrangement uses TRBV29-1 and TRBJ2-7, with TRBD1 identical over 9 bases. The sequenced sample consisted of blood. Here the CDR3 DNA reads TGCAGCGCCTCCGGGACAGGGAACTACGAGCAGTACTTC. Its protein is CSASGTGNYEQYF.